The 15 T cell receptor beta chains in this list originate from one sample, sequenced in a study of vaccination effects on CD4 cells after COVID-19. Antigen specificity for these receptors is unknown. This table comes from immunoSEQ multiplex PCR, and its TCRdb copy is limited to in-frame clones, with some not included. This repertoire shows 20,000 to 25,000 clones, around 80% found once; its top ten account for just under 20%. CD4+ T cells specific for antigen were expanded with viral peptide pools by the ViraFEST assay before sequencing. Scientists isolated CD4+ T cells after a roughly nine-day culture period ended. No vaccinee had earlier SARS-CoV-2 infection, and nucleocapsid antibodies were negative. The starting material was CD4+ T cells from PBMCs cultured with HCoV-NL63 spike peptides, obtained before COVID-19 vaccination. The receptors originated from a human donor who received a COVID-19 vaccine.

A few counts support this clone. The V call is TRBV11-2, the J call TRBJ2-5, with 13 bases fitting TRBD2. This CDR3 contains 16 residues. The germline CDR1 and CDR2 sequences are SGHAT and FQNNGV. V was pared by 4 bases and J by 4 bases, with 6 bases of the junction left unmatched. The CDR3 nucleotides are TGTGCCAGCAGCTCCACTAGCGGGGGGGCCAGAGAGACCCAGTACTTC. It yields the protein CASSSTSGGARETQYF.

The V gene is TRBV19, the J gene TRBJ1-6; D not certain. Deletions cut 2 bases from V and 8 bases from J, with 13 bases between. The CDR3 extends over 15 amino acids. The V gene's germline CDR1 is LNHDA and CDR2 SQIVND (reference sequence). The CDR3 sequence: CASSISVHVDSPLHF. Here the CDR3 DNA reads TGTGCCAGTAGTATATCGGTACATGTTGATTCACCCCTCCACTTT.

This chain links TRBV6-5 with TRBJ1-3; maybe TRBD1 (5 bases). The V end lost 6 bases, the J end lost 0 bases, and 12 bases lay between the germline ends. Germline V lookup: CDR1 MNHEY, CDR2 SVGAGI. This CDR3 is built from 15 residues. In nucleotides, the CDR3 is TGTGCCAGCAGGATCAGGGATACCTCTGGAAACACCATATATTTT. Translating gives CASRIRDTSGNTIYF.

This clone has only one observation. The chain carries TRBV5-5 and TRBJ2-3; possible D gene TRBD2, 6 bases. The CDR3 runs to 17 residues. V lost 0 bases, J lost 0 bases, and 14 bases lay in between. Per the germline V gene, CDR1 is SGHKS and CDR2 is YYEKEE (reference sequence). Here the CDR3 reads CASSLEATRASTDTQYF. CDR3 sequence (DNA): TGTGCCAGCAGCTTGGAGGCGACTAGGGCTAGCACAGATACGCAGTATTTT.

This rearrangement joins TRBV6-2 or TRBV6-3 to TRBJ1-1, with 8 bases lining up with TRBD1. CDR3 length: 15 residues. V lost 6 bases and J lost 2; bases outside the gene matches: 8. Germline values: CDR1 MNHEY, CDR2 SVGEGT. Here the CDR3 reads CASSWTDRANTEAFF. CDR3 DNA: TGTGCCAGCAGCTGGACGGACAGGGCCAACACTGAAGCTTTCTTT.

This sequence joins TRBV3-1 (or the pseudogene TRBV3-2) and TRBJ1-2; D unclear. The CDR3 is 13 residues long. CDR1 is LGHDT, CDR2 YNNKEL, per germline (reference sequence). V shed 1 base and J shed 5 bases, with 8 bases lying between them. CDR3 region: CASSQAQPYGYTF. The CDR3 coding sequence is TGTGCCAGCAGCCAAGCACAGCCTTATGGCTACACCTTC.

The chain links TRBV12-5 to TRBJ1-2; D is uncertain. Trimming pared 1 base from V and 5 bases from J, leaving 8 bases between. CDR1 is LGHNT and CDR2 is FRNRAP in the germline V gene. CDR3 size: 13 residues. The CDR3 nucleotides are TGTGCTAGTGGTTTGGGGATAGGGTATGGCTACACCTTC. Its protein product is CASGLGIGYGYTF.

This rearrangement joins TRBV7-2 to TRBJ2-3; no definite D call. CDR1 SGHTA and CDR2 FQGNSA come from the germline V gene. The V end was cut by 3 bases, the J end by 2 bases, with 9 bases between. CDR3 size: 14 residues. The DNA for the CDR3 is TGTGCCAGCAGCTTTGCCAGGCCCACAGATACGCAGTATTTT. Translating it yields CASSFARPTDTQYF. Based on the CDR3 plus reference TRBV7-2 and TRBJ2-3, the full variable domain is GAGVSQSPSNKVTEKGKDVELRCDPISGHTALYWYRQSLGQGLEFLIYFQGNSAPDKSGLPSDRFSAERTGGSVSTLTIQRTQQEDSAVYLCASSFARPTDTQYFGPGTRLTVL.

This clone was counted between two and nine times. The DNA of the CDR3 is TGCGCCAGCAGCCCCGGGAGCGGTTACGAGCAGTACTTC. It encodes CASSPGSGYEQYF. V and J are TRBV5-1 and TRBJ2-7; a weak D match, TRBD2 (6 bases). Germline lookup yields CDR1 SGHRS and CDR2 YFSETQ. The CDR3 runs to 13 residues. Trimming pared 4 bases from V and 4 bases from J, leaving 12 bases between.

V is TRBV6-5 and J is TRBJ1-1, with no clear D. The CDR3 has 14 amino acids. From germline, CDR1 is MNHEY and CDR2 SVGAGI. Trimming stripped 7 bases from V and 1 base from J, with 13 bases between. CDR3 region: CASNRGSGNTEAFF. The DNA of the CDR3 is TGTGCCAGCAACCGTGGGTCAGGGAACACTGAAGCTTTCTTT.

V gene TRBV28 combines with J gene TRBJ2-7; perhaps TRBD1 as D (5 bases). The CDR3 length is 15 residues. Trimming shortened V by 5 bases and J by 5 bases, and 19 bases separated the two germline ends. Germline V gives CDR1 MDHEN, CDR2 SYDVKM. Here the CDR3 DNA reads TGTGCCAGCAGTCCCCCGACAGTGCGGTCTAACGAGCAGTACTTC. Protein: CASSPPTVRSNEQYF.

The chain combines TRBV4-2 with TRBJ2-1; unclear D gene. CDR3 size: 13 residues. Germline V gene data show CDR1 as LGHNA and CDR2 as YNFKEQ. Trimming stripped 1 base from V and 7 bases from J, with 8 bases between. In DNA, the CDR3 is TGTGCCAGCAGCCAAGTAGAGGAGAATGAGCAGTTCTTC. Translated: CASSQVEENEQFF.

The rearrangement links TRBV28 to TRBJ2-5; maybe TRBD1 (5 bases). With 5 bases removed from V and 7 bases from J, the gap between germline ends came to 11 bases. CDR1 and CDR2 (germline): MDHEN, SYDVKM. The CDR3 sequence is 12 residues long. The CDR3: CASSRTGRTQYF. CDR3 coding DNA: TGTGCCAGCAGTCGCACAGGACGGACCCAGTACTTC. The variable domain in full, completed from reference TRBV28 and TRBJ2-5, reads DVKVTQSSRYLVKRTGEKVFLECVQDMDHENMFWYRQDPGLGLRLIYFSYDVKMKEKGDIPEGYSVSREKKERFSLILESASTNQTSMYLCASSRTGRTQYFGPGTRLLVL.

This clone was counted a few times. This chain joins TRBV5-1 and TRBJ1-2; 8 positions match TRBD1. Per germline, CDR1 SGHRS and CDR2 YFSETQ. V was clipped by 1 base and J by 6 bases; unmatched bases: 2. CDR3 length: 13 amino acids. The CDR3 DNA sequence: TGCGCCAGCAGCTTGTCAGGGGGCGATGGCTACACCTTC. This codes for CASSLSGGDGYTF.

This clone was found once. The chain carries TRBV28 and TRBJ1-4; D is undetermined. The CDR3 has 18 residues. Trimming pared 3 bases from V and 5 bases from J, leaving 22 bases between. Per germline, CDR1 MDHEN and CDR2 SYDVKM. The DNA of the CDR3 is TGTGCCAGCAGTTTTTCCGGGCTCTTGATCGGCGGGAATGAAAAACTGTTTTTT. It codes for CASSFSGLLIGGNEKLFF.